This T cell receptor (beta chain) emerged from a study of cytomegalovirus exposure and HLA in healthy donors. Study at large: Most genotyped donors, 65% to 85% of 300 to 400, had Caucasian-associated genetic ancestry.

The CDR3 is 17 residues long. The V gene end was trimmed by 3 bases and the J gene end by 0 bases; junction bases not matched to a gene: 7. Germline values: CDR1 SGDLS, CDR2 YYNGEE. Vbeta (60) and Jbeta (13) primers were used in the PCR. TCRdb's copy holds only in-frame clones and misses some; the assay was immunoSEQ multiplex PCR. This table holds approximately 140,000 clones, 70% to 80% found once. Sequencing used PBMCs. The rearrangement uses TRBV9 and TRBJ2-2, with 8 nucleotides matching TRBD1. This clonotype was obtained from a female donor in good health and CMV-seronegative. The CDR3 nucleotides are TGTGCCAGCAGCGGAAGACGGACAGGGACGAACACCGGGGAGCTGTTTTTT. This encodes CASSGRRTGTNTGELFF.